This T cell receptor (beta chain) is from a study of Ad26.COV2.S vaccination and SARS-CoV-2 variants. The repertoire was sequenced with immunoSEQ multiplex PCR; TCRdb's copy has only in-frame clones and lacks some. Of hundreds of thousands of clones listed, around 87% were seen once; the top ten hold less than 3.5%. Indicated treatment: about 20 received Ad26.COV2.S at low or high dose, single or two shots; roughly 5 received placebo; per-sample allocation not given. Repertoires come from day 63 after the first vaccine or placebo injection. Sample: peripheral blood, taken in a trial of Ad26.COV2.S vaccine versus placebo. The sequence was collected from a person aged 18-60 years who received the Ad26.COV2.S COVID-19 vaccine or a placebo.

The CDR3 is CASSYTLGEAFF. CDR3 sequence (DNA): TGTGCCAGCAGTTACACACTCGGGGAAGCTTTCTTT. The V and J genes are TRBV6-5 and TRBJ1-1; D call uncertain. Between the trimmed V and J ends, which lost 2 bases and 8 bases, there was a span of 9 bases. The CDR3 spans 12 residues. Germline assignment: CDR1 MNHEY and CDR2 SVGAGI.